This TCR beta chain comes out of a study of technical replicates of blood from a handful of donors. Clones were sequenced by immunoSEQ multiplex PCR, and TCRdb holds only the in-frame ones, with some missing. The sample includes under 85,000 clones, 90% to 95% of them seen just once. With regard to this clone: An end of the junction differs from the germline gene, which may be a read error.

The CDR3 length is 13 residues. CDR1 is LNHDA and CDR2 is SQIVND in the germline V gene (reference sequence). This TCR came from a human donor in good health. The chain recombines TRBV19 with TRBJ1-2, with D perhaps TRBD1 (5 bases). The sample consisted of T cells isolated from PBMCs. The CDR3 loop is CTSSIGKGDGYTF. The CDR3 DNA reads TGTACCAGTAGTATAGGAAAAGGGGATGGCTACACCTTC.